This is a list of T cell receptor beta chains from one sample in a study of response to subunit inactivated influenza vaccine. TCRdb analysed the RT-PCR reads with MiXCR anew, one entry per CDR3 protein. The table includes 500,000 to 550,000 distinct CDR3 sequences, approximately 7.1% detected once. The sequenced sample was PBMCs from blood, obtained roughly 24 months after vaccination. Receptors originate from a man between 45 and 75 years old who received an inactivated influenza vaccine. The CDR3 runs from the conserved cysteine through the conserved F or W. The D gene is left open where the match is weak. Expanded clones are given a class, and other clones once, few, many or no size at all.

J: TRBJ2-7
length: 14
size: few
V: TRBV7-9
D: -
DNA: TGTGCCAGCAGCCCCCCACAGGGTCCCTACGAGCAGTACTTC
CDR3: CASSPPQGPYEQYF

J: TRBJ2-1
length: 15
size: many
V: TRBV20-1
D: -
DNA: TGCAGTGCTCCGAGGGAGGGGGCGCGTAGCAATGAGCAGTTCTTC
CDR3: CSAPREGARSNEQFF

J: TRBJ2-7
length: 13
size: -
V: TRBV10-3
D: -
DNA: TGTGCCACAACAGGGACTATCCGCGACGAGCAGTACTTC
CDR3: CATTGTIRDEQYF

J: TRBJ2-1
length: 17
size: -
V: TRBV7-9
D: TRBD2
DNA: TGTGCCAGCAGCGCCCACCTAGCGGGAGAAGTAAGCAATGAGCAGTTCTTC
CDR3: CASSAHLAGEVSNEQFF

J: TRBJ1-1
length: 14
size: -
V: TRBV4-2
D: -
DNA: TGTGCCAGCAGCCAAGTCGGGGACGGCACTGAAGCTTTCTTT
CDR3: CASSQVGDGTEAFF

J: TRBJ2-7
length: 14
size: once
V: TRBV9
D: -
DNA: TGTGCCAGCAGCGTAGTGGGGGACATCTACGAGCAGTACTTC
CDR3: CASSVVGDIYEQYF

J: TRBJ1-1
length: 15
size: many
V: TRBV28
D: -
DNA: TGTGCCAGCGGACTCACCGGGACGGCGAACACTGAAGCTTTCTTT
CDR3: CASGLTGTANTEAFF

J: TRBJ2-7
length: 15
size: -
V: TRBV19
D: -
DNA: TGTGCCAGTAGTAGAAGGGGTCCCACGACCTACGAGCAGTACTTC
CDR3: CASSRRGPTTYEQYF

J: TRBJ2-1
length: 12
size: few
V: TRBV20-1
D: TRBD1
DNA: TGCAGTGCTAGTGATACAGGGGATGAGCAGTTCTTC
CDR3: CSASDTGDEQFF

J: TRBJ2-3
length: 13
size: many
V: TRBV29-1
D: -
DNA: TGCAGCGTTGAAGAAGACAGCACAGATACGCAGTATTTT
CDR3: CSVEEDSTDTQYF

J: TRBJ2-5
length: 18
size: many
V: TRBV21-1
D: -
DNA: TGTGCCAGCAGCAAAGGGCCTGGCAGGGGAGAGGGACAAGAGACCCAGTACTTC
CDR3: CASSKGPGRGEGQETQYF

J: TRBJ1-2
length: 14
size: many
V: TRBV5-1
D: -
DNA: TGCGCCAGCAGCTCCGGTGGAGGAAACTATGGCTACACCTTC
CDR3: CASSSGGGNYGYTF

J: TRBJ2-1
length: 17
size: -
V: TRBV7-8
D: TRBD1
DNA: TGTGCCAGCAGCAAAGACAGGGGCGTTAGCTCCTACAATGAGCAGTTCTTC
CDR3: CASSKDRGVSSYNEQFF

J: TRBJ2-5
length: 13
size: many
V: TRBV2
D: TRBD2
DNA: TGTGCCAGCAGTGGTGGTCGGGGGGGGACCCAGTACTTC
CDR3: CASSGGRGGTQYF

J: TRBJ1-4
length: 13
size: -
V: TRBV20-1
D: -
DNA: TGCAGTGCTAGCCCAGGACTCAATGAAAAACTGTTTTTT
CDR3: CSASPGLNEKLFF

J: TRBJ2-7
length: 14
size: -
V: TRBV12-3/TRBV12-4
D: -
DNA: TGTGCCAGCAGTTTGTCAGCGGCCCTGCGGGAGCAGTACTTC
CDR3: CASSLSAALREQYF

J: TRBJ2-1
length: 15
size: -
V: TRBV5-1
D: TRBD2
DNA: TGCGCCAGGAGCTTGAGCGGGGGAGCCTACAATGAGCAGTTCTTC
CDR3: CARSLSGGAYNEQFF

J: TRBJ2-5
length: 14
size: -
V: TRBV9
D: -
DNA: TGTGCCAGCAGCGTTTCAGAGACTCAAGAGACCCAGTACTTC
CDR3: CASSVSETQETQYF

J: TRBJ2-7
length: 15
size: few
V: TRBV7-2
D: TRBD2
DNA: TGTGCCAGCAGCTTAGATCAAGCGGGAGGCTACGAGCAGTACTTC
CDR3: CASSLDQAGGYEQYF

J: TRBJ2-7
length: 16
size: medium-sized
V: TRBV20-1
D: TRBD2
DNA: TGCAGTGCTGCCAACGCACTAGCGGGAGCCCACTACGAGCAGTACTTC
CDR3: CSAANALAGAHYEQYF

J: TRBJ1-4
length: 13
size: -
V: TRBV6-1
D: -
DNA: TGTGCCAGCAGCTGGGGCATTAATGAAAAACTGTTTTTT
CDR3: CASSWGINEKLFF

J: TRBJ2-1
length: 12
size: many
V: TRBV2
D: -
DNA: TGTGCCAGCAAAAGACTGGTCAATGAGCAGTTCTTC
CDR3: CASKRLVNEQFF

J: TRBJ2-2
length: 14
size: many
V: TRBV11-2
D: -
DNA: TGTGCCAGCAGCTTGGGTTTAGGAGCCGGGGAGCTGTTTTTT
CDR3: CASSLGLGAGELFF

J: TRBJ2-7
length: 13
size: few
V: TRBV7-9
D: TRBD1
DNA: TGTGCCAGCTCGGAGACAGGGTCCAACGAGCAGTACTTC
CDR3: CASSETGSNEQYF

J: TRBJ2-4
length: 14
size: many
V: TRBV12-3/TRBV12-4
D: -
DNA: TGTGCCAGCAGTTACGACGGGGCCAAAAACATTCAGTACTTC
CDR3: CASSYDGAKNIQYF

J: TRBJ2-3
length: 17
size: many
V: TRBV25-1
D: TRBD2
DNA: TGTGCCAGCAGTAGTTTTCTAGCGGGAGGAAGCACAGATACGCAGTATTTT
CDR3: CASSSFLAGGSTDTQYF

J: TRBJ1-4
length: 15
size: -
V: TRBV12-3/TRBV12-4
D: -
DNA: TGTGCCAGCAGTTTAGCGTATGATCCAGGGGAAAAACTGTTTTTT
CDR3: CASSLAYDPGEKLFF

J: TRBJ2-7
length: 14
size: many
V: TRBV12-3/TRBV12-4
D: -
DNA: TGTGCCAGCAGTCTAGGGCAGGGAGTCGACGAGCAGTACTTC
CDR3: CASSLGQGVDEQYF

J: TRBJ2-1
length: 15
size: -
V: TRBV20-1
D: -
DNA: TGCAGTGCTAGACCAACTTTTTCCGCTCTTAATGAGCAGTTCTTC
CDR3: CSARPTFSALNEQFF

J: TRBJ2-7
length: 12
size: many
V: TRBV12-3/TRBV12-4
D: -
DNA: TGTGCCAGCAGCCGGCGGTCGGGCGAGCAGTACTTC
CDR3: CASSRRSGEQYF

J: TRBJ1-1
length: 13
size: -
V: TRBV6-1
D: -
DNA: TGTGCCAGCAGTGCGACGGACGACACTGAAGCTTTCTTT
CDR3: CASSATDDTEAFF

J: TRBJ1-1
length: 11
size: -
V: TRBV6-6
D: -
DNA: TGTGCCAGCAGTTATCTAGGCGGAGCTTACTTT
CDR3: CASSYLGGAYF

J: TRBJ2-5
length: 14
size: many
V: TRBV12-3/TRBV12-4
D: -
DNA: TGTGCCAGCAGCATCCCAGGCCGTACGGAGACCCAGTACTTC
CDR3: CASSIPGRTETQYF

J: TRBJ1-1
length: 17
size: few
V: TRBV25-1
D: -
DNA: TGTGCCAGCCCTACCCGGGGGTGGGCAGGAGGAAACACTGAAGCTTTCTTT
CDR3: CASPTRGWAGGNTEAFF

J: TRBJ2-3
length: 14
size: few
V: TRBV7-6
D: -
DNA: TGTGCCAGCAGCTCGAGAGGGATTGGAGATACGCAGTATTTT
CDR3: CASSSRGIGDTQYF

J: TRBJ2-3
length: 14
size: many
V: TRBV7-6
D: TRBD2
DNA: TGTGCCAGCGCGACTAGCGGCCACACAGATACGCAGTATTTT
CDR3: CASATSGHTDTQYF

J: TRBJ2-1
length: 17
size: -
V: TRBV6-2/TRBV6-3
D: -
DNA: TGTGCCAGCAGTTACACAAAGGAGGAGATCAACTACAATGAGCAGTTCTTC
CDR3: CASSYTKEEINYNEQFF

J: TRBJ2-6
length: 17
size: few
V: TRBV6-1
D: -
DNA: TGTGCCAGCAGGAGACGTTTGAGGGAGACTGGGGCCAACGTCCTGACTTTC
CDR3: CASRRRLRETGANVLTF

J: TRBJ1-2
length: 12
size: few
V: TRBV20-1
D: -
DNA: TGCAGTGCATTGATCCGAGCCTATGGCTACACCTTC
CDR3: CSALIRAYGYTF

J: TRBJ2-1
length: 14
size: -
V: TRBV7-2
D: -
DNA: TGTGCCAGCAGCTTAGCTGAGTTCTGGAATGAGCAGTTCTTC
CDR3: CASSLAEFWNEQFF

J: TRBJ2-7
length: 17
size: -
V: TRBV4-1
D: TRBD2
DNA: TGCGCCAGCAGCTTCAACCCTTCCCTAGCGGGACGGGAAGAGCAGTACTTC
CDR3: CASSFNPSLAGREEQYF

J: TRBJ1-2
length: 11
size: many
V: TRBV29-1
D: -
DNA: TGCAGCGTGCTTAGGAGTGACGGCTACACCTTC
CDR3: CSVLRSDGYTF

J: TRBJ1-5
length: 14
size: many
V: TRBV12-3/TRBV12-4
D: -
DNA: TGTGCCAGCAGTTCTTTCGTTAGCAATCAGCCCCAGCATTTT
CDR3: CASSSFVSNQPQHF

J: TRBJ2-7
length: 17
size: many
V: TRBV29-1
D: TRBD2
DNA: TGCAGCGTTGAAAATCCGGGACTAGCGGGAGGCCCCTACGAGCAGTACTTC
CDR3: CSVENPGLAGGPYEQYF

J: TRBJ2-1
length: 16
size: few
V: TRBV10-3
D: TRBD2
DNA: TGTGCCATCAGTCCTTTAGCGGGGGCCGAATACAATGAGCAGTTCTTC
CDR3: CAISPLAGAEYNEQFF

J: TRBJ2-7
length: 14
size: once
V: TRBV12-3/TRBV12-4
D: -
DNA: TGTGCCAGCAGTTTGTTTAGGGGGACGGGAGAGCAGTACTTC
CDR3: CASSLFRGTGEQYF

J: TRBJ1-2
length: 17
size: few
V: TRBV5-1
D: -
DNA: TGCGCCAGCAGCCCTACCCCTCAAGGGGCCCGGGACTATGGCTACACCTTC
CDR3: CASSPTPQGARDYGYTF

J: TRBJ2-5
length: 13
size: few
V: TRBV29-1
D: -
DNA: TGCAGCGTCCGGCGTTGGGGTCGGGAGACCCAGTACTTC
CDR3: CSVRRWGRETQYF

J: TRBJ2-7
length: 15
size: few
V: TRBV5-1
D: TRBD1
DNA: TGCGCCAGCAGCTTGGATGCAGGGGGTCCCTACGAGCAGTACTTC
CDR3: CASSLDAGGPYEQYF

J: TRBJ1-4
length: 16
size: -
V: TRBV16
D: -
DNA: TGTGCCAGCAGCCAGACAGGATATGCAACTAATGAAAAACTGTTTTTT
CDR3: CASSQTGYATNEKLFF

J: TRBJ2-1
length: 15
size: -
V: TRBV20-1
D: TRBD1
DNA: TGCAGTGCCCAAGGGACAGGCCGCTCCTACAATGAGCAGTTCTTC
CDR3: CSAQGTGRSYNEQFF

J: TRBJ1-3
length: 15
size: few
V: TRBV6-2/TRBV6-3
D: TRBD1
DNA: TGTGCCAGCAGGACCCGGACAGGTGGCAGAAACACCATATATTTT
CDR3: CASRTRTGGRNTIYF

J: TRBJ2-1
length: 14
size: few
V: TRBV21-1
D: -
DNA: TGTGCCAGCGGGGGACTAGCGGGAGACAATGAGCAGTTCTTC
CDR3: CASGGLAGDNEQFF

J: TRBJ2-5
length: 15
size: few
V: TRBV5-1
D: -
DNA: TGCGCCAGCAGCTCCGGAACGGGGTTCCAAGAGACCCAGTACTTC
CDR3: CASSSGTGFQETQYF

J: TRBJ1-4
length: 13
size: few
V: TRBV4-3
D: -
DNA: TGCGCCAGCAGCCAAGAAGGCGCAGGAAAACTGTTTTTT
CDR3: CASSQEGAGKLFF

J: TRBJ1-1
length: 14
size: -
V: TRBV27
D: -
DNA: TGTGCCAGCAGACCTTTATGGGGGAACACTGAAGCTTTCTTT
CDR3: CASRPLWGNTEAFF

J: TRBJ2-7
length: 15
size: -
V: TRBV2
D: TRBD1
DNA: TGTGCCAGCAGTTCCGGGACAGGGAGCCTCTACGAGCAGTACTTC
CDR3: CASSSGTGSLYEQYF

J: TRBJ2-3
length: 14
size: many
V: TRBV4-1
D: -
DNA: TGCGCCAGCAGCCGGGGTCCCAGCACAGATACGCAGTATTTT
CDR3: CASSRGPSTDTQYF

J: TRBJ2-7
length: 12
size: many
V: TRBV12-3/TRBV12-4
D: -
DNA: TGTGCCAGCAGTTTATGGGTGACCGAGCAGTACTTC
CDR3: CASSLWVTEQYF